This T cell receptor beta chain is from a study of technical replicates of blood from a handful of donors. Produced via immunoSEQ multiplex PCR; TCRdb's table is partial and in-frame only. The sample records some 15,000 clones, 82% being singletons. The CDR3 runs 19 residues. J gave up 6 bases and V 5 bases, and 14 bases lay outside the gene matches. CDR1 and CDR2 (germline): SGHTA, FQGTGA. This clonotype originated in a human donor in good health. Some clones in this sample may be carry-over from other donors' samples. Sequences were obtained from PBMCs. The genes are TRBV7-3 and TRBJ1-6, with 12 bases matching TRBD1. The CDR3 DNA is TGTGCCAGCAGCCAATTCCCGGGACAGGGGGCTGGTGGTAATTCACCCCTCCACTTT. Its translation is CASSQFPGQGAGGNSPLHF.